This section outlines one T cell receptor (beta chain) sequence together with its context. This specimen belongs to a study of shared clonotypes between healthy human individuals. Study in general: Per donor, CD8 memory used one plate, CD8 naive used two, CD4 memory used three and CD4 naive used three.

Data came from immunoSEQ multiplex PCR; TCRdb stores just in-frame clones and leaves some out. The data show 1.4 million or so clones, 98% to 99% seen once. The CDR3 totals 15 residues. The J segment lost 4 bases and the V segment lost 0 bases, leaving 4 bases of the junction unmatched. Germline CDR1 SGHRS, CDR2 YFSETQ. Adult donors, all healthy and HIV-negative, had no recent acute infections or vaccinations. The study drew all its donors from Caucasian adults living in Nashville, Tennessee. CD4+ cells were split into CD45RA+ naive and CD45RA-negative memory subsets. The chain is built from TRBV5-1 and TRBJ1-1, with 9 bases matching TRBD1. The source is a man younger than 40 in good health. The sample consisted of naive CD4+ T cells sorted from blood. Subset given: CD45RA+ positively selected. The CDR3 region has the DNA TGCGCCAGCAGCTTGGTGGGACAGGGAAGCACTGAAGCTTTCTTT. It translates to CASSLVGQGSTEAFF.